The 5 T cell receptor beta chains given below trace back to one sample, sequenced in a study of blood T cells in healthy people across ages. A second about 7 to 11 cycle PCR used barcoded and J-beta primers. TCRdb re-called the 5' RACE reads with MiXCR, one entry per CDR3 protein. The table includes 800,000 or so distinct CDR3 sequences, roughly 25% detected once. The same specimen was also included in a second study, on T cells of mothers and their children.

The material sequenced was blood. The receptor source for this set is a boy between 10 and 17 years old in good health.

This clonotype was counted a few times. V is TRBV7-2 and J is TRBJ2-2; no definite D call. The CDR3 runs 15 residues. From germline, CDR1 is SGHTA and CDR2 FQGNSA. V shed 1 base and J shed 2 bases, with 8 bases lying between them. CDR3 amino acids: CASSLVTKNTGELFF. Written as DNA, the CDR3 is TGTGCCAGCAGCTTAGTCACTAAAAACACCGGGGAGCTGTTTTTT.

This clonotype was counted once. The chain uses TRBV5-4 and TRBJ1-2; the match to TRBD1 covers 9 bases. The CDR3 totals 14 residues. Germline trimming cut 3 bases from V and 8 bases from J; bases unmatched to any gene: 8. Germline V gives CDR1 SGHNT, CDR2 YYREEE (reference sequence). CDR3 nucleotide sequence: TGTGCCAGCAGCTGGGGACAGGGTGAAAGGGGCTACACCTTC. Encoded protein: CASSWGQGERGYTF.

This clonotype occurred many times. The chain combines TRBV7-2 with TRBJ2-1; D unclear. There are 14 residues in the CDR3. CDR1 and CDR2 (germline): SGHTA, FQGNSA. Trimming cost V 3 bases and J 9 bases, with 15 bases left between them. CDR3 protein: CASSFAPRVSEQFF. CDR3 nucleotides: TGTGCCAGCAGCTTTGCCCCCAGAGTGAGTGAGCAGTTCTTC. Together with reference TRBV7-2 and TRBJ2-1, the CDR3 gives the full variable domain: GAGVSQSPSNKVTEKGKDVELRCDPISGHTALYWYRQSLGQGLEFLIYFQGNSAPDKSGLPSDRFSAERTGGSVSTLTIQRTQQEDSAVYLCASSFAPRVSEQFFGPGTRLTVL.

V and J are TRBV12-3 or TRBV12-4 and TRBJ1-5; D ambiguous. This CDR3 region has 14 residues. Trimming removed 6 bases from V and 2 bases from J, with 11 bases in between. CDR3 residues: CASRLGLGNQPQHF. The CDR3 nucleotides are TGTGCCAGCAGACTCGGACTGGGCAATCAGCCCCAGCATTTT.

This clonotype was seen a handful of times. The chain employs TRBV18 and TRBJ1-1; D call uncertain. The CDR3 spans 13 residues. V lost 7 bases and J lost 5, with 14 bases in between. The V gene's germline CDR1 is KGHSH and CDR2 LQKENI. CDR3: CASFSIRWTEAFF. The CDR3 DNA follows: TGTGCCAGCTTCTCAATCCGTTGGACTGAAGCTTTCTTT.